These T cell receptor beta chains were read from a single sample in a study of neurological immune-mediated disorders. From the 5' RACE reads, TCRdb called clonotypes with MiXCR, one entry per CDR3 protein. There are approximately 40,000 distinct CDR3 sequences in the sample; about 12% occur only once, and around 1.3% lies in the top ten. Sequencing was performed on PBMCs. These receptors were obtained from a female donor in good health. The CDR3 runs from the conserved cysteine through the conserved F or W. Fields, in order: CDR3 DNA, CDR3 protein, D gene, clone size, J gene, V gene. A D gene is named only where the DNA matches it firmly. Not every row has a clone size; where given, it reads once, few, many or a size class.

TGTGCCGACAACCCCTCCTACGGGGGGGGCGCAGATACGCAGTATTTT CADNPSYGGGADTQYF TRBD2 . TRBJ2-3 TRBV14
TGTGCCAGCCGACTGAGGGTTTTAATGACCGGGGAGCTGTTTTTT CASRLRVLMTGELFF . . TRBJ2-2 TRBV6-5
TGTGCCAGCAGTTTGGACACTGACTCCTACGAGCAGTACTTC CASSLDTDSYEQYF . many TRBJ2-7 TRBV12-3/TRBV12-4
TGTGCCAGCAGGGATCTAGCGGGGGGGCCCAATGAGCAGTTCTTC CASRDLAGGPNEQFF TRBD2 many TRBJ2-1 TRBV2
TGTGCCAGCAGCCAAGATCGGACAGGGCGTTTTGGCTACACCTTC CASSQDRTGRFGYTF TRBD1 many TRBJ1-2 TRBV3-1
TGTGCCAGCAGCGTAACTAGCGGCATGGGGTACAATGAGCAGTTCTTC CASSVTSGMGYNEQFF TRBD2 many TRBJ2-1 TRBV9
TGCAGTGCTAGAGATAGCCGACCTGGGGGCAATGAGCAGTTCTTC CSARDSRPGGNEQFF . many TRBJ2-1 TRBV20-1
TGCAGAGTTCCGGACAGGGCATCACCAACTAATGAAAAACTGTTTTTT CRVPDRASPTNEKLFF TRBD1 . TRBJ1-4 TRBV29-1
TGTGCCAGCAGTTTAGCGGGAGGCCCAAGCTCCTACGAGCAGTACTTC CASSLAGGPSSYEQYF . . TRBJ2-7 TRBV12-3/TRBV12-4
TGCAGCTCCCGGACTGCTACTGAAGCTTTCTTT CSSRTATEAFF . . TRBJ1-1 TRBV29-1
TGTGCCAGCAGCTCTGAGTGGGCCAAAAACATTCAGTACTTC CASSSEWAKNIQYF . many TRBJ2-4 TRBV5-5
TGCGCCAGCAGCTCAGGGGGCCTCTCCTACGAGCAGTACTTC CASSSGGLSYEQYF TRBD1 many TRBJ2-7 TRBV5-1
TGCAGTGCTCAAGGACCGAATAACTATGGCTACACCTTC CSAQGPNNYGYTF . many TRBJ1-2 TRBV20-1
TGTGCCAGCAGCTTGAAAGCCCTAGCGGGAGTTTTGGATGAGCAGTTCTTC CASSLKALAGVLDEQFF TRBD2 . TRBJ2-1 TRBV5-4
TGTGCCAGCAGGACAGGGGGGAATCTTCAGCCCCAGCATTTT CASRTGGNLQPQHF TRBD1 many TRBJ1-5 TRBV12-3/TRBV12-4
TGCGCCAGCGCGATAACCTTAGCCTATGAGCAGTTCTTC CASAITLAYEQFF . many TRBJ2-1 TRBV5-1
TGTGCCAGCAACCTTAGGGGGGGGGCCGCTGAAGCTTTCTTT CASNLRGGAAEAFF . many TRBJ1-1 TRBV12-3/TRBV12-4
TGTGCCAGCAGCGTAGCTACTGGCGGGTCCTATGGCTACACCTTC CASSVATGGSYGYTF . many TRBJ1-2 TRBV9
TGTGCCAGCTCACCGTCCGGGCCTAATGAAAAACTGTTTTTT CASSPSGPNEKLFF . many TRBJ1-4 TRBV18
TGCAGTATGGATGACCCCCCCACAGATACGCAGTATTTT CSMDDPPTDTQYF . many TRBJ2-3 TRBV20-1
TGTGCCACCAGCCCGAGGACCTCCGGGGAGCAGTTCTTC CATSPRTSGEQFF . many TRBJ2-1 TRBV15
TGTGCCAGCAGTATTCAGGGGTTCAATCAGCCCCAGCATTTT CASSIQGFNQPQHF . many TRBJ1-5 TRBV2
TGTGCCAGTAGTGCCCGGACAGAACAAGAGACCCAGTACTTC CASSARTEQETQYF . many TRBJ2-5 TRBV19
TGCGCCAGCCACGCGACAGGGGGCACTGAAGCTTTCTTT CASHATGGTEAFF TRBD1 many TRBJ1-1 TRBV5-1
TGTGCCAGCAACCTTAGAAATGGCTACACCTTC CASNLRNGYTF . . TRBJ1-2 TRBV21-1
TGCAGTGTTACGGGCAGCGACGGCTATAATTCACCCCTCCACTTT CSVTGSDGYNSPLHF . many TRBJ1-6 TRBV20-1
TGCGCCAGCAGCTCGACAGGCGATCTATCGAACACTGAAGCTTTCTTT CASSSTGDLSNTEAFF . many TRBJ1-1 TRBV5-1
TGTGCCAGCAGTTTATTGCCGGGCGGAGGGCAGCCCCAGCATTTT CASSLLPGGGQPQHF . many TRBJ1-5 TRBV12-3/TRBV12-4
TGTGCCACTTGGGACAGGGGGCGAACAGATACGCAGTATTTT CATWDRGRTDTQYF TRBD1 many TRBJ2-3 TRBV6-5
TGCAGTGCTAGAGTGGAAACCAGCTCCTACAATGAGCAGTTCTTC CSARVETSSYNEQFF . many TRBJ2-1 TRBV20-1
TGTGCCAGCAGTTTGAGAGTAGCGGGATGGCTTGGAAGGGCCTACGAGCAGTACTTC CASSLRVAGWLGRAYEQYF TRBD2 . TRBJ2-7 TRBV12-3/TRBV12-4
TGCAGTGCTGAAACGCTAGCGTTTGAGCAGTTCTTC CSAETLAFEQFF . many TRBJ2-1 TRBV20-1
TGCAGTGCTAGTCGAGCCGAGACCTACAATGAGCAGTTCTTC CSASRAETYNEQFF . many TRBJ2-1 TRBV20-1
TGTGCCAGCAGTGAAGGGGGTTCTACGAATTCACCCCTCCACTTT CASSEGGSTNSPLHF . many TRBJ1-6 TRBV2
TGTGCCAGCAGCTTGAGGGACAGGGGGAATTCACCCCTCCACTTT CASSLRDRGNSPLHF TRBD1 many TRBJ1-6 TRBV5-6
TGTGCCAGCGGGGGGCTTATGGATGAGCAGTTCTTC CASGGLMDEQFF . many TRBJ2-1 TRBV9
TGCGCCAGCAGCCCTGCCGGGACAAAGGGCAATGAGCAGTTCTTC CASSPAGTKGNEQFF . many TRBJ2-1 TRBV4-1
TGTGCCAGCAGCCTCCCGAACCTAGTGGAGGAGACCCAGTACTTC CASSLPNLVEETQYF . many TRBJ2-5 TRBV3-1
TGTGCCAGCTCACCGGACAGGGTGGGTAATTCACCCCTCCACTTT CASSPDRVGNSPLHF TRBD1 . TRBJ1-6 TRBV18
TGTGCCAGCAGCCTCGACGGGGGGGGAAATACGCAGTATTTT CASSLDGGGNTQYF TRBD2 many TRBJ2-3 TRBV7-9
TGTGCCAGCAGGGCCTCTGCGGGAGTAGGAAATTTCTACGAGCAGTACTTC CASRASAGVGNFYEQYF TRBD2 many TRBJ2-7 TRBV12-3/TRBV12-4
TGCGCCAGCAGCGAGGGGGGAGGCAATCAGCCCCAGCATTTT CASSEGGGNQPQHF . many TRBJ1-5 TRBV5-1
TGCGCCAGCAGCTTGGCCGTAGGGTTGACTGAAGCTTTCTTT CASSLAVGLTEAFF . many TRBJ1-1 TRBV5-1
TGTTCTGGGCCGTTGGGCTACACCTTC CSGPLGYTF . . TRBJ1-2 TRBV13
TGCAGCGCCGCAGCGGGAGGCAATGAGCAGTTCTTC CSAAAGGNEQFF TRBD2 few TRBJ2-1 TRBV29-1